What follows are 18 T cell receptor beta chains derived from one specimen sequenced in a study of Graves' ophthalmopathy and Graves' hyperthyroidism. Amplification targeted the TCR beta CDR3 regions, with RNA transcripts as the source material. HTBI-primed RT-PCR formed the first round, and a multiplex PCR formed the second. Each CDR3 protein gets one entry after TCRdb re-called the multiplex PCR reads with MiXCR. This table holds about 400,000 distinct CDR3 sequences, around 20% found once. Sequencing input: peripheral blood. All receptors come from a woman in her late teens or twenties with Graves' ophthalmopathy.

The sample holds many counts of this clonotype. The chain couples TRBV6-1 to TRBJ1-6; no firm D call. Germline V gene lookup returns CDR1 MNHNS and CDR2 SASEGT. This CDR3 region has 14 residues. V was trimmed by 2 bases and J by 9 bases, leaving 11 bases between them. DNA for the CDR3: TGTGCCAGCAGTGAAAGAGTCAGTGGTTCACCCCTCCACTTT. Translated: CASSERVSGSPLHF.

This clonotype was detected ten times or more. The chain has TRBV19 and TRBJ1-3; D possibly corresponds to TRBD1 (5 bases). The CDR3 runs to 15 residues. V lost 4 bases and J lost 0, with 10 bases in between. Germline V gene data show CDR1 as LNHDA and CDR2 as SQIVND (reference sequence). In nucleotides, the CDR3 is TGTGCCAGTAGTACCTGGGACGTCTCTGGAAACACCATATATTTT. This codes for CASSTWDVSGNTIYF.

This clonotype was seen repeatedly, ten times or more. The chain carries TRBV24-1 and TRBJ1-1, with 8 bases identical to TRBD1. CDR1 KGHDR and CDR2 SFDVKD come from the germline V gene. This CDR3 is built from 16 residues. Trimming removed 6 bases from V and 1 base from J; junction bases left unmatched: 9. The CDR3 region is CATSPPHRGKNTEAFF. As DNA, the CDR3 is TGTGCCACCAGTCCTCCTCACAGGGGGAAGAACACTGAAGCTTTCTTT.

A word on this clonotype: It may be a read error: a sequence one base away is much more abundant. The rearrangement uses TRBV7-9 and TRBJ2-4; no reliable D call. CDR1 and CDR2 from the germline V gene are SEHNR and FQNEAQ (reference sequence). The CDR3 has 14 residues. The CDR3 reads CTSSDRRLGNIQYF. The CDR3 DNA reads TGTACCAGCAGCGATAGACGGTTAGGTAACATTCAGTACTTC.

This clonotype was counted at least ten times. This chain uses TRBV10-3 with TRBJ1-1; D uncertain. V lost 3 bases, J lost 1 base, and 12 bases lay in between. Germline V gene sequence: CDR1 ENHRY, CDR2 SYGVKD. This CDR3 comprises 15 residues. DNA for the CDR3: TGTGCCATCAGTGACCTGGACGGAACGAACACTGAAGCTTTCTTT. Encoded protein: CAISDLDGTNTEAFF.

Ten or more counts support this clonotype. This chain links TRBV18 with TRBJ2-7; 8 bases agree with TRBD1. J gave up 2 bases and V 3 bases, and 3 bases lay outside the gene matches. The germline V gene encodes CDR1 KGHSH and CDR2 LQKENI. There are 14 residues in the CDR3. In DNA, the CDR3 is TGTGCCAGCTCACCTTGGACAGGGCCCTACGAGCAGTACTTC. Its protein is CASSPWTGPYEQYF.

This clonotype was counted ten times or more. This sequence joins TRBV7-2 and TRBJ2-5, with 8 bases identical to TRBD1. The ends lost 1 base at V and 5 bases at J; junction bases unmatched: 3. Per germline, CDR1 SGHTA and CDR2 FQGNSA. The length of the CDR3 is 14 residues. Here the CDR3 DNA reads TGTGCCAGCAGCTTAGGGCGACAGGGGGAGACCCAGTACTTC. This sequence encodes CASSLGRQGETQYF.

Many counts were recorded for this clonotype. The chain employs TRBV28 and TRBJ1-1; 8 bases agree with TRBD1. The CDR3 is made up of 12 amino acids. The junction had 4 bases not matched to a gene; V was cut back by 2 bases and J by 11 bases. Germline lookup yields CDR1 MDHEN and CDR2 SYDVKM. The CDR3 spells CASSLQGARAFF. Written as DNA, the CDR3 is TGTGCCAGCAGTTTACAGGGGGCGAGGGCTTTCTTT.

There are many counts of this clonotype. The J gene is TRBJ1-2, the V gene TRBV2, with D uncertain. V was pared by 1 base and J by 7 bases, with 1 base between. This CDR3 region has 10 residues. Germline CDR1 reads SNHLY; CDR2 reads FYNNEI. The CDR3 region has the DNA TGTGCCAGCAGTGAAGGTGGCTACACCTTC. This gives the protein CASSEGGYTF.

The chain is built from TRBV6-1 and TRBJ2-7; possible D gene TRBD1, 7 bases. The CDR3 extends over 14 amino acids. Germline V CDR1 and CDR2: MNHNS, SASEGT. Trimming stripped 1 base from V and 4 bases from J, with 11 bases between. This CDR3 reads CASSEVTGTYEQYF. CDR3 bases: TGTGCCAGCAGTGAAGTGACAGGGACTTACGAGCAGTACTTC.

This clonotype was counted ten times or more. The chain carries TRBV6-1 and TRBJ2-7; possible D gene TRBD1, 6 bases. V dropped 6 bases and J dropped 3 bases, with 12 bases sitting between them. CDR3 length equals 13 residues. The germline V gene has CDR1 MNHNS and CDR2 SASEGT. CDR3 protein: CASRSTGNYEQYF. The CDR3 nucleotides read TGTGCCAGCAGATCGACAGGAAACTACGAGCAGTACTTC.

The rearrangement uses TRBV12-5 and TRBJ2-2; unclear D gene. V shed 0 bases and J shed 5 bases, with 1 base lying between them. This CDR3 contains 12 residues. Germline CDR1 is LGHNT and CDR2 is FRNRAP. The CDR3 DNA reads TGTGCTAGTGGTTTGGTAACCGGGGAGCTGTTTTTT. Amino acid sequence: CASGLVTGELFF.

This clonotype was picked up a small number of times. The V gene is TRBV24-1, the J gene TRBJ2-5; 7 bases align to TRBD2. The V segment lost 3 bases and the J segment 5 bases; nucleotides outside the gene matches: 5. Germline CDR1 KGHDR, CDR2 SFDVKD. The CDR3 is 14 amino acids. CDR3 coding DNA: TGTGCCACCAGTGATACCGGGAGGTTTGAGACCCAGTACTTC. It yields the protein CATSDTGRFETQYF.

This clonotype came up many times. V and J are TRBV15 and TRBJ2-5; TRBD1 aligns across 7 bases. With V trimmed by 3 bases and J by 5 bases, 12 bases remained unmatched. This CDR3 comprises 16 residues. The germline gives CDR1 LNHNV, CDR2 YYDKDF (reference sequence). CDR3 in amino acids: CATSRGELTGYETQYF. The DNA for the CDR3 is TGTGCCACCAGCAGGGGGGAATTGACAGGGTATGAGACCCAGTACTTC. The variable domain in full, with the rest retrieved from reference TRBV15 and TRBJ2-5, is DAMVIQNPRYQVTQFGKPVTLSCSQTLNHNVMYWYQQKSSQAPKLLFHYYDKDFNNEADTPDNFQSRRPNTSFCFLDIRSPGLGDTAMYLCATSRGELTGYETQYFGPGTRLLVL.

This clonotype showed up many times. The chain links TRBV9 to TRBJ2-7; 10 bases match TRBD2. This CDR3 region has 14 residues. J was trimmed by 3 bases and V by 0 bases; bases with no gene match: 0. Per the germline V gene, CDR1 is SGDLS and CDR2 is YYNGEE. CDR3 protein: CASSVGTSGYEQYF. CDR3 in DNA: TGTGCCAGCAGCGTAGGGACTAGCGGCTACGAGCAGTACTTC.

The table lists this clonotype with many counts. The chain joins TRBV6-2 or TRBV6-3 to TRBJ2-7; TRBD2 matches 10 bases. Germline V gene data show CDR1 as MNHEY and CDR2 as SVGEGT. The CDR3 extends over 13 amino acids. Unmatched junction bases numbered 5, after V lost 10 bases and J lost 2 bases. The CDR3 coding sequence is TGTGCCACTCGTGGGACTAGCGCCTACGAGCAGTACTTC. This encodes CATRGTSAYEQYF.

In the case of this clonotype: Relative to the germline gene, one junction end is altered; a read error may explain this. This chain uses TRBV18 with TRBJ2-7; TRBD1 aligns across 9 bases. The CDR3 covers 17 residues. Germline loops: CDR1 KGHSH, CDR2 LQKENI. CDR3 DNA sequence: TGTGCCAACTCACCGGCCGGGACAGGGCTAGGGAACTACGAGCAGTACTTC. Its translation: CANSPAGTGLGNYEQYF. The full variable domain, rest sourced from reference TRBV18 and TRBJ2-7, is NAGVMQNPRHLVRRRGQEARLRCSPMKGHSHVYWYRQLPEEGLKFMVYLQKENIIDESGMPKERFSAEFPKEGPSILRIQQVVRGDSAAYFCANSPAGTGLGNYEQYFGPGTRLTVT.

There are many counts of this clonotype. The V and J genes are TRBV4-1 and TRBJ2-7; no reliable D call. CDR1 is MGHRA and CDR2 is YSYEKL in the germline V gene. CDR3 length: 14 residues. V was cut by 3 bases and J by 7 bases, with 16 bases left in between. CDR3: CASSHLWTGPEQYF. The CDR3 DNA reads as TGCGCCAGCAGCCACCTCTGGACCGGACCGGAGCAGTACTTC.